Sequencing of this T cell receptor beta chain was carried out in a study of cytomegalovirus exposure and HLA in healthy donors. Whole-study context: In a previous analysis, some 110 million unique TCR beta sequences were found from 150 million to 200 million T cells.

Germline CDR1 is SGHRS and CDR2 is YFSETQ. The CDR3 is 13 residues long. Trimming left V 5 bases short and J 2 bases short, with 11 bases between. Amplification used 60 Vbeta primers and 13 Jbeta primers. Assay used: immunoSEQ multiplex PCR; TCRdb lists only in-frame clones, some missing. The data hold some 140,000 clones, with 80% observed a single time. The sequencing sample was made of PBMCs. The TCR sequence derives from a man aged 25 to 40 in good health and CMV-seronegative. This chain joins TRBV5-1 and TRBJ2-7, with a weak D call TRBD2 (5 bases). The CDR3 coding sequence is TGCGCCAGCAGTAGCGATAATACCTACGAGCAGTACTTC. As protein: CASSSDNTYEQYF.